A selection of T cell receptor beta chains follows, all from one sample in a study of T cell responses to AZD1222 COVID-19 vaccine. Some clones are missing from TCRdb's copy, which holds only in-frame ones; the method was immunoSEQ multiplex PCR. The table includes just over 150,000 clones, roughly nine tenths detected once. Source: peripheral blood, taken after recovery from COVID-19. Receptors were obtained from an adult who had recovered from COVID-19. CDR3s include the opening cysteine and the closing phenylalanine or tryptophan. The order of the fields is J gene, V gene, clone size, D gene, CDR3 length, CDR3 protein, CDR3 DNA. A D gene is named only where the DNA matches it firmly. Clone size is stated in some rows and not others, as once, few, many or a class when expanded.

J: TRBJ1-5; V: TRBV27; size: -; D: TRBD1; length: 14; CDR3: CASSPGTGNQPQHF; DNA: TGTGCCAGCAGTCCGGGGACAGGGAATCAGCCCCAGCATTTT
J: TRBJ1-2; V: TRBV29-1; size: -; D: -; length: 17; CDR3: CSVQGTREPSINYGYTF; DNA: TGCAGCGTTCAGGGTACGCGAGAACCTTCTATTAACTATGGCTACACCTTC
J: TRBJ2-2; V: TRBV28; size: -; D: -; length: 11; CDR3: CASTSTGELFF; DNA: TGTGCCAGCACGAGCACCGGGGAGCTGTTTTTT
J: TRBJ2-2; V: TRBV7-3; size: -; D: TRBD2; length: 15; CDR3: CASSPEGLADGELFF; DNA: TGTGCCAGCAGCCCGGAGGGACTAGCGGACGGGGAGCTGTTTTTT
J: TRBJ1-1; V: TRBV28; size: -; D: TRBD1; length: 13; CDR3: CAIQGQGNTEAFF; DNA: TGTGCCATTCAAGGACAGGGGAACACTGAAGCTTTCTTT
J: TRBJ1-1; V: TRBV5-1; size: -; D: -; length: 14; CDR3: CASSSLDTKGEAFF; DNA: TGCGCCAGCAGCTCCCTGGACACTAAGGGGGAAGCTTTCTTT
J: TRBJ1-2; V: TRBV7-2; size: -; D: -; length: 15; CDR3: CASSLGGVAGYGYTF; DNA: TGTGCCAGCAGCTTAGGAGGGGTTGCGGGCTATGGCTACACCTTC
J: TRBJ2-3; V: TRBV10-3; size: -; D: -; length: 13; CDR3: CAISRGRTDTQYF; DNA: TGTGCCATCAGTCGGGGAAGAACAGATACGCAGTATTTT
J: TRBJ2-5; V: TRBV19; size: -; D: -; length: 14; CDR3: CASSIRGGIRTQYF; DNA: TGTGCCAGTAGTATCAGAGGGGGGATAAGGACCCAGTACTTC
J: TRBJ1-5; V: TRBV6-1; size: few; D: -; length: 15; CDR3: CASSEAGHSNQPQHF; DNA: TGTGCCAGCAGTGAAGCAGGGCATAGCAATCAGCCCCAGCATTTT
J: TRBJ1-3; V: TRBV6-4; size: -; D: -; length: 15; CDR3: CASSEENLPGNTIYF; DNA: TGTGCCAGCAGTGAGGAAAACCTCCCTGGAAACACCATATATTTT
J: TRBJ2-7; V: TRBV2; size: -; D: -; length: 13; CDR3: CASSEGQPYEQYF; DNA: TGTGCCAGTTCGGAGGGACAGCCCTACGAGCAGTACTTC
J: TRBJ2-2; V: TRBV7-3; size: -; D: -; length: 14; CDR3: CASSSGTFFGELFF; DNA: TGTGCCAGCAGCTCTGGGACATTCTTCGGGGAGCTGTTTTTT
J: TRBJ2-7; V: TRBV2; size: -; D: -; length: 13; CDR3: CASRREGANEQYF; DNA: TGTGCCAGCAGGAGGGAGGGGGCGAACGAGCAGTACTTC
J: TRBJ1-4; V: TRBV28; size: -; D: -; length: 14; CDR3: CASSLGAGNEKLFF; DNA: TGTGCCAGCAGTTTAGGGGCAGGAAATGAAAAACTGTTTTTT
J: TRBJ1-5; V: TRBV3-1/TRBV3-2; size: few; D: -; length: 14; CDR3: CASSFGTRNQPQHF; DNA: TGTGCCAGCAGCTTCGGTACCAGAAATCAGCCCCAGCATTTT
J: TRBJ2-1; V: TRBV25-1; size: once; D: -; length: 14; CDR3: CASSAPGDTDEQFF; DNA: TGTGCCAGCAGTGCCCCTGGGGACACCGATGAGCAGTTCTTC
J: TRBJ1-1; V: TRBV9; size: -; D: TRBD1; length: 14; CDR3: CASSRDRGQTEAFF; DNA: TGTGCCAGCAGCCGGGACAGGGGGCAGACTGAAGCTTTCTTT